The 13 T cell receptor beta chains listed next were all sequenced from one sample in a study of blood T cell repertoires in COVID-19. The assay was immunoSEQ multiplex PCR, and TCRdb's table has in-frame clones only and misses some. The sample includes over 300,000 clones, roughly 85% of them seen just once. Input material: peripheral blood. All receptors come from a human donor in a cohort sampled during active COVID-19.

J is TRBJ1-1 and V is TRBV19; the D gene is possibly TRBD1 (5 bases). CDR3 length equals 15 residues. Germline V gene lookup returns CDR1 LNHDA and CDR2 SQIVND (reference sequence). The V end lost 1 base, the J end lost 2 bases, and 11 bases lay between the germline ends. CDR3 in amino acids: CASSIVPGTNTEAFF. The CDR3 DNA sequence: TGTGCCAGTAGTATAGTCCCCGGGACTAACACTGAAGCTTTCTTT.

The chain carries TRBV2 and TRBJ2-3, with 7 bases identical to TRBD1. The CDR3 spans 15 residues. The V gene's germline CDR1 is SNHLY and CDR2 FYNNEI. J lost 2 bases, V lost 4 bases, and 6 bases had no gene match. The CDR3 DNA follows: TGTGCCAGCAGTGCGGGACAGAGAGCCACAGATACGCAGTATTTT. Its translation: CASSAGQRATDTQYF.

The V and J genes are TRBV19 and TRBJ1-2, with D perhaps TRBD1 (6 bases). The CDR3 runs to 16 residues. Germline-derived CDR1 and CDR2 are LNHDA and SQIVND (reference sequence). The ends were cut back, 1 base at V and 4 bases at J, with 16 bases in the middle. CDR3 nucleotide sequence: TGTGCCAGTAGTATAGGGCCCGGACAGCTATTCTATGGCTACACCTTC. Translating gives CASSIGPGQLFYGYTF.

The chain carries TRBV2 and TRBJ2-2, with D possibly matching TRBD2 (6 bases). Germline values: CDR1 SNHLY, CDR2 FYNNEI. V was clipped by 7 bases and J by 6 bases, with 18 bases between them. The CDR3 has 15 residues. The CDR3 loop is CASKNRDFKAGELFF. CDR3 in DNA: TGTGCCAGCAAGAACCGGGACTTTAAAGCCGGGGAGCTGTTTTTT. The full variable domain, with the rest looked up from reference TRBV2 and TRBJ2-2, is EPEVTQTPSHQVTQMGQEVILRCVPISNHLYFYWYRQILGQKVEFLVSFYNNEISEKSEIFDDQFSVERPDGSNFTLKIRSTKLEDSAMYFCASKNRDFKAGELFFGEGSRLTVL.

CDR3 sequence (DNA): TGCGCCAGCAGCCTTTGGACAGCAGATACGCAGTATTTT. Translated, it gives CASSLWTADTQYF. The rearrangement joins TRBV4-1 to TRBJ2-3, with a weak D call TRBD1 (6 bases). The CDR3 has 13 residues. Per the germline V gene, CDR1 is MGHRA and CDR2 is YSYEKL. The V and J ends lost 4 bases and 4 bases respectively, with 9 bases between them.

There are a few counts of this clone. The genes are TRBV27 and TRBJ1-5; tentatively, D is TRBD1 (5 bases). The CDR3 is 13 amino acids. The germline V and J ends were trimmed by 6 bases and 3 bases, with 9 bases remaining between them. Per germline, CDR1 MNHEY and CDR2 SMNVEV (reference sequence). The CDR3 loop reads CASRTALNQPQHF. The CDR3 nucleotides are TGTGCCAGCAGGACAGCGCTCAATCAGCCCCAGCATTTT.

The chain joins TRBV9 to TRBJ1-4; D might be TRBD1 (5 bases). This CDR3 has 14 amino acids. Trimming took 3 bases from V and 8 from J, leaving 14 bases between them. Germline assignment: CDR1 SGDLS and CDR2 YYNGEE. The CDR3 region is CASSGGGRGEKLFF. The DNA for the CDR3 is TGTGCCAGCAGCGGCGGAGGGAGGGGAGAAAAACTGTTTTTT.

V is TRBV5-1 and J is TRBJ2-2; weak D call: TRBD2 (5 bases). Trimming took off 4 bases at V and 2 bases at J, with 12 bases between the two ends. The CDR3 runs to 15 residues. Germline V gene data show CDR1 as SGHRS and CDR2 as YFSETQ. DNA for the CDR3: TGCGCCAGCAGCCCCTGGACTGTAAACACCGGGGAGCTGTTTTTT. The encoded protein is CASSPWTVNTGELFF.

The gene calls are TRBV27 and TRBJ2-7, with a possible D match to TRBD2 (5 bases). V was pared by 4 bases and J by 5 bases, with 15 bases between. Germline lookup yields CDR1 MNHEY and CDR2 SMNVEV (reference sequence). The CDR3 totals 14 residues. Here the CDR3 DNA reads TGTGCCAGCAGTTCCGGGATCCTAATCAACGAGCAGTACTTC. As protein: CASSSGILINEQYF.

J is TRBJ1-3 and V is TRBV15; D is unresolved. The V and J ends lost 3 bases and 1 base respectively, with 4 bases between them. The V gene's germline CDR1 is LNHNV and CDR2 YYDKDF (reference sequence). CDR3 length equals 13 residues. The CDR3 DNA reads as TGTGCCACCAGCAGGGAGTCTGGAAACACCATATATTTT. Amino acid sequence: CATSRESGNTIYF.

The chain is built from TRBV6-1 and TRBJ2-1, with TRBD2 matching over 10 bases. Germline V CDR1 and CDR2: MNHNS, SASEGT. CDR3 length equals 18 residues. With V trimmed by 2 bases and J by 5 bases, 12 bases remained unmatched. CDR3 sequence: CASSEIGSGGGRNNEQFF. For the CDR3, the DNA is TGTGCCAGCAGTGAAATTGGGAGCGGGGGGGGCAGGAACAATGAGCAGTTCTTC.

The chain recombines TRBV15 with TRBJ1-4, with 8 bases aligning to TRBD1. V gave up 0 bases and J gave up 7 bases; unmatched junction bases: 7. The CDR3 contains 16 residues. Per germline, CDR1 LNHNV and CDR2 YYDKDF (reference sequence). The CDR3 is CATSRDRRQGSEKLFF. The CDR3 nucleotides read TGTGCCACCAGCAGAGATAGGAGACAGGGGAGTGAAAAACTGTTTTTT. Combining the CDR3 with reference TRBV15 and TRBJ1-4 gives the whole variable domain DAMVIQNPRYQVTQFGKPVTLSCSQTLNHNVMYWYQQKSSQAPKLLFHYYDKDFNNEADTPDNFQSRRPNTSFCFLDIRSPGLGDTAMYLCATSRDRRQGSEKLFFGSGTQLSVL.

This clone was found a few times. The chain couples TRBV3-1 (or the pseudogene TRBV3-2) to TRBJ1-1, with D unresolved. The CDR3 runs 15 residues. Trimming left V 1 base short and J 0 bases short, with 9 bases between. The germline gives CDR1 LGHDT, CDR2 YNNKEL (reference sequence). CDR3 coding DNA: TGTGCCAGCAGCCAAGGCCCAGTCTTGAACACTGAAGCTTTCTTT. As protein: CASSQGPVLNTEAFF.